Below, 16 T cell receptor beta chains from the same sample are listed, as sequenced in a study of T cells after somatic rescue of genetic block. Here immunoSEQ multiplex PCR was the method, and the copy in TCRdb shows in-frame clones only, minus some. This table has roughly 110,000 clones, about 90% appearing once. The sequenced sample was peripheral blood mononuclear cells (PBMCs). These receptors were obtained from a woman aged 18-29 years.

This chain joins TRBV30 and TRBJ2-2, with 8 bases that match TRBD2. Trimming removed 3 bases from V and 7 bases from J; junction bases left unmatched: 10. CDR3 length: 15 amino acids. Germline V gene lookup returns CDR1 GTSNPN and CDR2 SVGIG (reference sequence). DNA of the CDR3: TGTGCCTGGAGACGTCCGGGACTAGGATTCGGGGAGCTGTTTTTT. Its protein is CAWRRPGLGFGELFF. The variable domain in full, completed from reference TRBV30 and TRBJ2-2, reads SQTIHQWPATLVQPVGSPLSLECTVEGTSNPNLYWYRQAAGRGLQLLFYSVGIGQISSEVPQNLSASRPQDRQFILSSKKLLLSDSGFYLCAWRRPGLGFGELFFGEGSRLTVL.

This rearrangement joins TRBV7-3 to TRBJ2-1; TRBD1 matches 12 bases. The CDR3 length is 16 residues. V lost 1 base to trimming and J lost 10 bases; unmatched junction nucleotides: 8. Germline assignment: CDR1 SGHTA and CDR2 FQGTGA. The DNA for the CDR3 is TGTGCCAGCAGCTTAAATGCGGGACAGGGGGCCGGGGAGCAGTTCTTC. This codes for CASSLNAGQGAGEQFF.

This chain links TRBV5-5 with TRBJ2-7, with TRBD1 identical over 11 bases. The CDR3 runs 15 residues. With 5 bases clipped from V and 4 bases from J, the junction kept 8 bases outside the gene matches. Germline lookup yields CDR1 SGHKS and CDR2 YYEKEE (reference sequence). The CDR3 loop reads CASSPAGTGGYEQYF. The CDR3 DNA reads as TGTGCCAGCAGTCCTGCCGGGACAGGGGGGTACGAGCAGTACTTC.

In this sample, this clone turned up once. The J gene is TRBJ2-2, the V gene TRBV18; D gene ambiguous. With 2 bases removed from V and 0 bases from J, the gap between germline ends came to 7 bases. This CDR3 has 15 amino acids. Germline V gene data show CDR1 as KGHSH and CDR2 as LQKENI. CDR3 DNA: TGTGCCAGCTCACCAGAAACCGCGAACACCGGGGAGCTGTTTTTT. It codes for CASSPETANTGELFF.

This chain links TRBV23-1 with TRBJ1-1; D gene uncertain. TRBV23-1 is an open reading frame whose function is uncertain. The CDR3 spans 16 residues. V lost 3 bases to trimming and J lost 3 bases, with 17 bases between them. CDR3 bases: TGCGCCAGCAGTCAGAGTACGAGGGTGCCCCACACTGAAGCTTTCTTT. Protein sequence: CASSQSTRVPHTEAFF.

The chain links TRBV5-1 to TRBJ2-7; TRBD1 matches 9 bases. This CDR3 comprises 14 residues. CDR1 is SGHRS and CDR2 is YFSETQ in the germline V gene. V gave up 4 bases and J gave up 4 bases; unmatched junction bases: 6. The CDR3 loop is CASSPGDRDYEQYF. Here the CDR3 DNA reads TGCGCCAGCAGCCCCGGGGACAGGGATTACGAGCAGTACTTC. Complete variable domain (other parts from reference TRBV5-1 and TRBJ2-7): KAGVTQTPRYLIKTRGQQVTLSCSPISGHRSVSWYQQTPGQGLQFLFEYFSETQRNKGNFPGRFSGRQFSNSRSEMNVSTLELGDSALYLCASSPGDRDYEQYFGPGTRLTVT.

Here the CDR3 DNA reads TGTGCCAGTAGTATAGATACGGGGATCACTGAAGCTTTCTTT. Translating gives CASSIDTGITEAFF. The V call is TRBV19, the J call TRBJ1-1; D gene unclear. The CDR3 runs 14 residues. The germline V gene has CDR1 LNHDA and CDR2 SQIVND (reference sequence). V was cut by 0 bases and J by 4 bases, with 9 bases left in between.

The chain combines TRBV5-1 with TRBJ2-7; D ambiguous. This CDR3 has 11 amino acids. From germline, CDR1 is SGHRS and CDR2 YFSETQ. Trimming pared 0 bases from V and 4 bases from J, leaving 2 bases between. The CDR3 nucleotides read TGCGCCAGCAGCTTGGGTTACGAGCAGTACTTC. This codes for CASSLGYEQYF.

The genes are TRBV5-6 and TRBJ2-3; D uncertain. The V gene's germline CDR1 is SGHDT and CDR2 YYEEEE. V shed 4 bases and J shed 4 bases, with 10 bases lying between them. The CDR3 runs 13 residues. DNA for the CDR3: TGTGCCAGCAGCCCTGAGGTGGCAGATACGCAGTATTTT. This gives the protein CASSPEVADTQYF.

The V and J genes are TRBV18 and TRBJ2-6; D ambiguous. The CDR3 covers 15 residues. V lost 6 bases and J lost 0, with 9 bases in between. Germline-derived CDR1 and CDR2 are KGHSH and LQKENI. The chain's CDR3 is CASSLSPSGANVLTF. CDR3 DNA: TGTGCCAGCTCCCTAAGTCCCTCTGGGGCCAACGTCCTGACTTTC.

The chain couples TRBV6-6 to TRBJ2-2; TRBD2 matches at 12 bases. After removal of 2 bases from V and 5 bases from J, the junction contained 3 bases not matched to a gene. This CDR3 spans 16 amino acids. The germline gives CDR1 MNHNY, CDR2 SVGAGI (reference sequence). CDR3 residues: CASSYPSGGGTGELFF. CDR3 nucleotides: TGTGCCAGCAGTTACCCTAGCGGGGGGGGAACCGGGGAGCTGTTTTTT.

The V and J genes are TRBV2 and TRBJ2-5; D not resolved. With 1 base removed from V and 3 bases from J, the gap between germline ends came to 9 bases. Per the germline V gene, CDR1 is SNHLY and CDR2 is FYNNEI. This CDR3 has 14 amino acids. The CDR3 nucleotides are TGTGCCAGCAGTGAAGGCAAACTGGAAGAGACCCAGTACTTC. Translation gives CASSEGKLEETQYF.

The chain carries TRBV2 and TRBJ1-5, with 9 positions matching TRBD1. V lost 1 base to trimming and J lost 6 bases; unmatched junction nucleotides: 4. This CDR3 is 15 amino acids long. CDR1 and CDR2 from the germline V gene are SNHLY and FYNNEI. As DNA, the CDR3 is TGTGCCAGCAGTGAAGAACAGGGGGCTCTTCAGCCCCAGCATTTT. Its protein product is CASSEEQGALQPQHF.

The chain has TRBV7-2 and TRBJ2-2, with TRBD2 identical over 8 bases. Trimming cost V 6 bases and J 6 bases; bases outside gene matches: 6. The CDR3 is 14 residues long. Germline CDR1 SGHTA, CDR2 FQGNSA. The CDR3 DNA is TGTGCCAGCAGGGGACTAGAGGAGGCCGGGGAGCTGTTTTTT. Translating gives CASRGLEEAGELFF.

This chain joins TRBV27 and TRBJ1-1, with no clear D. The CDR3 runs to 15 residues. CDR1 and CDR2 from the germline V gene are MNHEY and SMNVEV (reference sequence). V gave up 1 base and J gave up 6 bases, with 15 bases separating them. CDR3 amino acids: CASSLYKGVGAEAFF. The CDR3 DNA follows: TGTGCCAGCAGTTTATATAAGGGCGTTGGGGCTGAAGCTTTCTTT.

V is TRBV7-8 and J is TRBJ2-5, with 10 nucleotides matching TRBD1. The CDR3 extends over 14 amino acids. Germline V gives CDR1 SGHVS, CDR2 FQNEAQ. V trimming: 3 bases; J trimming: 7 bases; junction bases outside the gene matches: 5. The DNA for the CDR3 is TGTGCCAGCAGCTTCGGGACAGGGGAGAGGACCCAGTACTTC. Amino acid sequence: CASSFGTGERTQYF.